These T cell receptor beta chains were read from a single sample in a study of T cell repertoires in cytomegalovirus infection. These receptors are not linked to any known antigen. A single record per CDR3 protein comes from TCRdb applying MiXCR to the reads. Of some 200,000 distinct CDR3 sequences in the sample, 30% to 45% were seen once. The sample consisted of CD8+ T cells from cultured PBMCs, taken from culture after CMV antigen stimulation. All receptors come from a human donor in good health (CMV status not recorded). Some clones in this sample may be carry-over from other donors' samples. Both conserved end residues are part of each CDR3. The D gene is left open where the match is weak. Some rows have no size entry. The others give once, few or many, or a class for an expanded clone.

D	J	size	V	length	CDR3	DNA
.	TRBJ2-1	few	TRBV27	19	CASSLWILGGSSSYNEQFF	TGTGCCAGCAGTTTATGGATTTTGGGCGGTTCGAGCTCCTACAATGAGCAGTTCTTC
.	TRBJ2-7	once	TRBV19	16	CASSLGATRSSYEQYF	TGTGCCAGTAGTCTGGGGGCCACTAGGAGCTCCTACGAGCAGTACTTC
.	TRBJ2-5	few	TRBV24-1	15	CATSDRLDRQETQYF	TGTGCCACCAGTGATCGCCTCGACAGGCAAGAGACCCAGTACTTC
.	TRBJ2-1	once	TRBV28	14	CASSYETRHNEQFF	TGTGCCAGCAGTTACGAGACTAGACACAATGAGCAGTTCTTC
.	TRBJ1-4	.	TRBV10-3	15	CAISEGVATNEKLFF	TGTGCCATCAGTGAGGGGGTGGCAACTAATGAAAAACTGTTTTTT
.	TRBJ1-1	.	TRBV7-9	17	CASSHNKRGRENTEAFF	TGTGCCAGCAGCCACAATAAACGAGGACGGGAAAACACTGAAGCTTTCTTT
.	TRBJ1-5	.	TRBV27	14	CASRPPGLFQPQHF	TGTGCCAGCAGGCCTCCGGGACTATTTCAGCCCCAGCATTTT
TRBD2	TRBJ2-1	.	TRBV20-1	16	CSARELAGEGVNEQFF	TGCAGTGCTAGAGAACTAGCGGGAGAGGGAGTCAATGAGCAGTTCTTC
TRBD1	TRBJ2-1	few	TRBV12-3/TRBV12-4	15	CASTPEGTGGYEQFF	TGTGCCAGCACCCCGGAGGGAACAGGGGGGTATGAGCAGTTCTTC
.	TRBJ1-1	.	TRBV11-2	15	CASSFLRDPILAAFF	TGTGCCAGCAGCTTTTTACGGGACCCAATTTTGGCAGCTTTCTTT
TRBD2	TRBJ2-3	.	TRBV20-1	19	CSARDIAGEEVVRTDTQYF	TGCAGTGCTAGAGATATAGCGGGAGAGGAAGTAGTGCGGACAGATACGCAGTATTTT
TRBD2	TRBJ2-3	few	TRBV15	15	CATSGTSGGADTQYF	TGTGCCACCAGCGGGACTAGCGGGGGGGCAGATACGCAGTATTTT
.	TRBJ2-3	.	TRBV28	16	CASSSFQGSSTDTQYF	TGTGCCAGCAGTTCCTTTCAGGGATCGAGCACAGATACGCAGTATTTT
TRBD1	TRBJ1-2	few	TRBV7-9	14	CASSPGQGKNGYTF	TGTGCCAGCAGCCCGGGACAGGGAAAAAATGGCTACACCTTC
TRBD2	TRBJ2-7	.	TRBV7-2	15	CASTTGGEGPYEQYF	TGTGCCAGCACCACGGGGGGGGAGGGCCCCTACGAGCAGTACTTC
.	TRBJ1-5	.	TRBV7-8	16	CASSLAGAKSNQPQHF	TGTGCCAGCAGCTTGGCCGGGGCTAAAAGCAATCAGCCCCAGCATTTT
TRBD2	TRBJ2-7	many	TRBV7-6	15	CASSPTGLAGREQYF	TGTGCCAGCAGCCCTACTGGCCTAGCGGGAAGAGAGCAGTACTTC
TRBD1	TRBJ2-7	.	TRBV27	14	CASTKGQGIREQYF	TGTGCCAGCACCAAGGGACAGGGAATTAGGGAGCAGTACTTC
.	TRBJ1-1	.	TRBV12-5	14	CASGYGGGNTEAFF	TGTGCTAGTGGTTATGGGGGTGGGAACACTGAAGCTTTCTTT
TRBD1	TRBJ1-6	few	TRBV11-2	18	CASSLWTGKSSYNSPLHF	TGTGCCAGCAGCTTATGGACAGGGAAGAGCTCCTATAATTCACCCCTCCACTTT
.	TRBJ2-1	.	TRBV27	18	CASSLDSLVGESYNEQFF	TGTGCCAGCAGTTTAGACTCCCTAGTAGGAGAATCCTACAATGAGCAGTTCTTC
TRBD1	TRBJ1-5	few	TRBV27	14	CASSPGTGGEPQHF	TGTGCCAGCAGTCCCGGGACAGGGGGAGAGCCCCAGCATTTT
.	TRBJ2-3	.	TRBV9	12	CASSVPRDTQYF	TGTGCCAGCAGCGTCCCAAGGGATACGCAGTATTTT
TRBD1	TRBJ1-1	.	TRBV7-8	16	CASSLQGGRMNTEAFF	TGTGCCAGCAGCTTACAGGGGGGGCGAATGAACACTGAAGCTTTCTTT
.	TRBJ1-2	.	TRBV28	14	CASSVRSRIHGYTF	TGTGCCAGCAGTGTCCGATCAAGGATACATGGCTACACCTTC
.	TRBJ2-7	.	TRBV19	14	CASSTSRPPDEQYF	TGTGCCAGTAGTACCTCGCGGCCCCCCGACGAGCAGTACTTC
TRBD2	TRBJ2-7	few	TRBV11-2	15	CASKPGLAGSYEQYF	TGTGCCAGCAAACCGGGACTAGCGGGATCCTACGAGCAGTACTTC
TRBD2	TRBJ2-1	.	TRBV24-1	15	CATTQGLAGAEEQFF	TGTGCCACCACCCAAGGACTAGCGGGAGCGGAGGAGCAGTTCTTC
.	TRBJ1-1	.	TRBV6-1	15	CASSADRSKVTEAFF	TGTGCCAGCAGCGCAGACAGGTCGAAGGTCACTGAAGCTTTCTTT
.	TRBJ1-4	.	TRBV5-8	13	CAEGQPANEKLFF	TGTGCCGAGGGGCAGCCAGCTAATGAAAAACTGTTTTTT
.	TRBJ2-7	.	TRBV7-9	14	CASSPRDKYYEQYF	TGTGCCAGCAGCCCCAGGGACAAATACTACGAGCAGTACTTC
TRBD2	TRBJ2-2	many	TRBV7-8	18	CASSLESDGTSGTGELFF	TGTGCCAGCAGCTTAGAGAGTGATGGGACTAGCGGCACCGGGGAGCTGTTTTTT
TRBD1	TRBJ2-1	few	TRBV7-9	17	CASSLEYPGQGYNEQFF	TGTGCCAGCAGCTTGGAATATCCGGGACAGGGATACAATGAGCAGTTCTTC
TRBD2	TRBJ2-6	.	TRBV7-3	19	CASTPGTSGRGPRANVLTF	TGTGCCAGCACCCCCGGGACTAGCGGGAGGGGGCCGCGGGCCAACGTCCTGACTTTC
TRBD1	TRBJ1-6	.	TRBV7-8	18	CASSQTRTGRLHNSPLHF	TGTGCCAGCAGCCAGACTCGGACAGGGAGGTTACATAATTCACCCCTCCACTTT
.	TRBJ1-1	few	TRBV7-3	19	CASSTAALLDGTTGTEAFF	TGTGCCAGCAGCACGGCCGCCCTGCTTGATGGGACTACCGGCACTGAAGCTTTCTTT
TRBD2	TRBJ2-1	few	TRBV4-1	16	CASSQDLAGGYNEQFF	TGCGCCAGCAGCCAAGATCTAGCGGGGGGCTACAATGAGCAGTTCTTC
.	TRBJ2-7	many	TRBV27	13	CASSFRGTYEQYF	TGTGCCAGCAGTTTTAGGGGAACCTACGAGCAGTACTTC
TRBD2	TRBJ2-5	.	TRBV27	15	CASSLAGVRQETQYF	TGTGCCAGCAGTTTGGCGGGAGTGAGACAAGAGACCCAGTACTTC
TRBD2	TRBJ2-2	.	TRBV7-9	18	CASSYPDRRTSGTGELFF	TGTGCCAGCAGCTACCCAGATCGTAGGACTAGCGGCACCGGGGAGCTGTTTTTT
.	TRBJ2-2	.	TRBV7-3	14	CASSSTVNTGELFF	TGTGCCAGCAGCTCGACTGTGAACACCGGGGAGCTGTTTTTT